Following are 20 T cell receptor beta chains from one sample sequenced in a study of shared clonotypes between healthy human individuals. Clones were sequenced by immunoSEQ multiplex PCR, and TCRdb holds only the in-frame ones, with some missing. The sample includes 2,100,000 or so clones, around 95% of them seen just once. The material sequenced was naive CD4+ T cells sorted from blood. The subset: CD45RA+ positively selected. The receptors derive from a man aged 18 to 29 in good health.

This clone was detected once. The J gene is TRBJ1-2, the V gene TRBV6-6; maybe TRBD1 (5 bases). The CDR3 consists of 14 residues. Germline V gives CDR1 MNHNY, CDR2 SVGAGI (reference sequence). V lost 2 bases and J 7 bases, leaving 14 bases between the germline ends. CDR3 coding DNA: TGTGCCAGCAGTTACGGAGGAGGGGAGTTTGGCTACACCTTC. Translated, it gives CASSYGGGEFGYTF.

In this sample, this clone turned up a few times. Other DNA sequences of this sample code for an identical CDR3. This chain connects TRBV6-6 to TRBJ2-7; 7 bases map to TRBD1. This CDR3 is 13 amino acids long. The germline CDR1 and CDR2 sequences are MNHNY and SVGAGI (reference sequence). After removal of 2 bases from V and 2 bases from J, the junction contained 0 bases not matched to a gene. Written as DNA, the CDR3 is TGTGCCAGCAGTTACAGGGGGCCCTACGAGCAGTACTTC. Translating gives CASSYRGPYEQYF.

This CDR3 is CASSLAETGTTYEQYF. In DNA, the CDR3 is TGTGCCAGCAGCTTAGCCGAGACAGGGACCACCTACGAGCAGTACTTC. The rearrangement links TRBV7-2 to TRBJ2-7, with 7 positions matching TRBD1. Germline V gene sequence: CDR1 SGHTA, CDR2 FQGNSA. Trimming cost V 0 bases and J 2 bases; bases outside gene matches: 7. The CDR3 sequence is 16 residues long.

The chain links TRBV18 to TRBJ2-1; unclear D gene. The germline V gene has CDR1 KGHSH and CDR2 LQKENI. The CDR3 spans 15 residues. With 3 bases removed from V and 3 bases from J, the gap between germline ends came to 12 bases. DNA of the CDR3: TGTGCCAGCTCACCTCAAAGGTTCGGCTACAATGAGCAGTTCTTC. As protein: CASSPQRFGYNEQFF.

This chain joins TRBV4-1 and TRBJ1-4; D remains unclear. V gave up 0 bases and J gave up 8 bases, with 7 bases separating them. The CDR3 spans 13 residues. The germline CDR1 and CDR2 sequences are MGHRA and YSYEKL. The CDR3 bases are TGCGCCAGCAGCCAAGATCTTCGGGAAAAACTGTTTTTT. Encoded protein: CASSQDLREKLFF.

CDR3 protein: CASSNGTGWSPLHF. The CDR3 region has the DNA TGTGCCAGTAGTAACGGGACAGGTTGGTCACCCCTCCACTTT. The chain combines TRBV19 with TRBJ1-6, with 8 bases identical to TRBD1. The V gene end was trimmed by 4 bases and the J gene end by 10 bases; junction bases not matched to a gene: 6. The germline CDR1 and CDR2 sequences are LNHDA and SQIVND (reference sequence). The CDR3 is 14 amino acids.

This clone was recorded only once. This chain links TRBV11-2 with TRBJ1-1; unclear D gene. CDR3 length: 13 amino acids. Germline lookup yields CDR1 SGHAT and CDR2 FQNNGV. V was trimmed by 5 bases and J by 0 bases, leaving 7 bases between them. CDR3 sequence: CASSRVMNTEAFF. The CDR3 DNA reads TGTGCCAGCAGCCGTGTGATGAACACTGAAGCTTTCTTT.

V and J are TRBV6-6 and TRBJ1-6, with TRBD1 as a possible D gene (6 bases). The CDR3 consists of 15 residues. Trimming pared 0 bases from V and 9 bases from J, leaving 12 bases between. Germline V gene lookup returns CDR1 MNHNY and CDR2 SVGAGI (reference sequence). CDR3 residues: CASSYSLQGGSPLHF. The CDR3 DNA is TGTGCCAGCAGTTACTCACTACAGGGAGGTTCACCCCTCCACTTT.

The chain joins TRBV12-5 to TRBJ2-7; D remains ambiguous. Germline CDR1 reads LGHNT; CDR2 reads FRNRAP. The V gene lost 0 bases and the J gene lost 0 bases, with 12 bases spanning the gap. The CDR3 has 16 residues. CDR3 DNA: TGTGCTAGTGGTTTGGTACGGCGGCAGATCTCCTACGAGCAGTACTTC. Its protein is CASGLVRRQISYEQYF.

The genes are TRBV5-1 and TRBJ2-2; D is perhaps TRBD2 (5 bases). The CDR3 has 16 amino acids. CDR1 is SGHRS, CDR2 YFSETQ, per germline. Between the trimmed V and J ends, which lost 1 base and 5 bases, there was a span of 15 bases. The CDR3 reads CASSLIFGKGTGELFF. CDR3 bases: TGCGCCAGCAGCTTGATATTCGGGAAAGGGACCGGGGAGCTGTTTTTT.

The chain couples TRBV5-1 to TRBJ1-3; TRBD1 agrees at 10 bases. Germline CDR1 SGHRS, CDR2 YFSETQ. The CDR3 contains 15 residues. Trimming cost V 4 bases and J 3 bases; bases outside gene matches: 4. CDR3 loop: CASSTRTGGGNTIYF. The CDR3 DNA follows: TGCGCCAGCAGCACCCGGACAGGGGGTGGAAACACCATATATTTT. Drawing the rest from reference TRBV5-1 and TRBJ1-3, the complete variable domain is KAGVTQTPRYLIKTRGQQVTLSCSPISGHRSVSWYQQTPGQGLQFLFEYFSETQRNKGNFPGRFSGRQFSNSRSEMNVSTLELGDSALYLCASSTRTGGGNTIYFGEGSWLTVV.

This clone was seen a single time. V gene TRBV19 combines with J gene TRBJ2-1, with 7 bases lining up with TRBD1. Per germline, CDR1 LNHDA and CDR2 SQIVND (reference sequence). The trim removed 5 bases at V and 7 bases at J, leaving 8 bases unmatched. The CDR3 sequence is 14 residues long. The CDR3 loop is CASSSRQGVNEQFF. In DNA form, the CDR3 reads TGTGCCAGTAGTTCTCGACAGGGAGTAAATGAGCAGTTCTTC.

The rearrangement uses TRBV11-3 and TRBJ1-5, with 8 bases fitting TRBD1. Trimming cost V 10 bases and J 2 bases; bases outside gene matches: 16. Germline CDR1 SGHNT, CDR2 YENEEA. The CDR3 runs 17 residues. CDR3 DNA: TGTGCCACCACCGTCCAGGGGGCTAATTTTTGCAATCAGCCCCAGCATTTT. Protein sequence: CATTVQGANFCNQPQHF.

CDR3 in DNA: TGTGCCAGCAGCTCAGATAGACAGGGGGGGACCGGGGAGCTGTTTTTT. Translated: CASSSDRQGGTGELFF. The genes are TRBV5-4 and TRBJ2-2, with 9 bases identical to TRBD1. CDR1 SGHNT and CDR2 YYREEE come from the germline V gene (reference sequence). The CDR3 is 16 residues long. Germline trimming cut 3 bases from V and 5 bases from J; bases unmatched to any gene: 8.

The chain uses TRBV30 and TRBJ2-5; 8 bases map to TRBD1. The germline CDR1 and CDR2 sequences are GTSNPN and SVGIG (reference sequence). V shed 7 bases, J shed 10 bases, and the junction held 8 bases outside the gene matches. This CDR3 is 11 amino acids long. The CDR3 loop is CAFRGRIVQYF. The CDR3 DNA reads as TGTGCCTTCAGGGGGCGAATTGTCCAGTACTTC.

This sequence joins TRBV6-5 and TRBJ1-2; no clear D. This CDR3 has 13 amino acids. Germline lookup yields CDR1 MNHEY and CDR2 SVGAGI. The V end was cut by 2 bases, the J end by 5 bases, with 9 bases between. This chain's CDR3 is CASSYSRSYGYTF. In DNA, the CDR3 is TGTGCCAGCAGTTACAGTCGGTCATATGGCTACACCTTC.

The rearrangement uses TRBV4-1 and TRBJ1-3; no reliable D call. The CDR3 runs to 16 residues. V was pared by 0 bases and J by 0 bases, with 9 bases between. The germline V gene encodes CDR1 MGHRA and CDR2 YSYEKL. CDR3 in DNA: TGCGCCAGCAGCCAAGAAAACAGCTACTCTGGAAACACCATATATTTT. Its translation: CASSQENSYSGNTIYF.

A word on this clone: In the same sample, other DNA sequences code for this CDR3. V usage is TRBV6-5 and J usage is TRBJ2-2; D call uncertain. The ends were cut back, 9 bases at V and 6 bases at J, with 8 bases in the middle. In germline, CDR1 is MNHEY, CDR2 SVGAGI. CDR3 length: 11 amino acids. CDR3 loop: CASGRAGELFF. In DNA, the CDR3 is TGTGCCAGTGGTCGCGCCGGGGAGCTGTTTTTT.

The sample holds one count of this clone. The rearrangement uses TRBV5-6 and TRBJ2-5; TRBD2 matches at 8 bases. Germline CDR1 and CDR2: SGHDT and YYEEEE. V lost 2 bases and J lost 5; bases outside the gene matches: 11. The CDR3 sequence is 16 residues long. The CDR3, as DNA: TGTGCCAGCAGCTTTACCGGGGGGGCCGGGGCGGAGACCCAGTACTTC. Its protein is CASSFTGGAGAETQYF.

This chain joins TRBV10-2 and TRBJ2-1; D may be TRBD2 (5 bases). The germline CDR1 and CDR2 sequences are WSHSY and SAAADI. CDR3 length equals 13 residues. Trimming pared 7 bases from V and 4 bases from J, leaving 11 bases between. The DNA of the CDR3 is TGCGCCAGCACAGCGGTGATTTACAATGAGCAGTTCTTC. Translated: CASTAVIYNEQFF.